These 17 T cell receptor beta chains originate from one sample sequenced in a study of control samples from healthy donors and cancer patients. Sequencing was performed with immunoSEQ multiplex PCR; in TCRdb, only in-frame clones are kept and a portion is missing. The repertoire holds 100,000 or so clones, with about 91% as singletons. Sequencing was done on a sample of blood. Receptor source: a woman under 30 in good health.

The chain carries TRBV6-5 and TRBJ2-3; the D gene is possibly TRBD2 (5 bases). With 6 bases removed from V and 6 bases from J, the gap between germline ends came to 10 bases. CDR3 length equals 12 residues. Looked up from germline, CDR1 is MNHEY and CDR2 is SVGAGI. CDR3: CASSPLGDTQYF. The CDR3 DNA reads TGTGCCAGCAGCCCACTAGGTGATACGCAGTATTTT.

The chain's CDR3 is CASSAQGLDEKLFF. The CDR3 nucleotides read TGTGCCAGCAGCGCCCAGGGGTTGGATGAAAAACTGTTTTTT. The V call is TRBV3-1 (or the pseudogene TRBV3-2), the J call TRBJ1-4; D is perhaps TRBD1 (6 bases). V shed 5 bases and J shed 6 bases, with 13 bases lying between them. CDR1 is LGHDT and CDR2 is YNNKEL in the germline V gene (reference sequence). The CDR3 runs 14 residues.

The V and J genes are TRBV24-1 and TRBJ1-3; maybe TRBD1 (6 bases). CDR1 is KGHDR, CDR2 SFDVKD, per germline. CDR3 length: 15 amino acids. The V end lost 3 bases, the J end lost 3 bases, and 11 bases lay between the germline ends. CDR3 in amino acids: CATSDPTGFGNTIYF. CDR3 nucleotides: TGTGCCACCAGTGATCCCACAGGGTTTGGAAACACCATATATTTT.

The chain combines TRBV25-1 with TRBJ1-6; no clear D. V shed 8 bases and J shed 2 bases, with 16 bases lying between them. CDR3 length: 16 amino acids. CDR1 is MGHDK and CDR2 is SYGVNS in the germline V gene. CDR3 coding DNA: TGTGCCAGCTCCGGGCCCCATATGACCTATAATTCACCCCTCCACTTT. As protein: CASSGPHMTYNSPLHF.

CDR3 nucleotide sequence: TGTGCCAGCAGCTTGGGGCAAACAAGCTCCTACGAGCAGTACTTC. Translated: CASSLGQTSSYEQYF. The rearrangement uses TRBV5-4 and TRBJ2-7, with D unresolved. The V gene lost 0 bases and the J gene lost 0 bases, with 10 bases spanning the gap. The CDR3 has 15 residues. The germline gives CDR1 SGHNT, CDR2 YYREEE (reference sequence). Combining the CDR3 with reference TRBV5-4 and TRBJ2-7 gives the whole variable domain ETGVTQSPTHLIKTRGQQVTLRCSSQSGHNTVSWYQQALGQGPQFIFQYYREEENGRGNFPPRFSGLQFPNYSSELNVNALELDDSALYLCASSLGQTSSYEQYFGPGTRLTVT.

The V and J genes are TRBV27 and TRBJ2-1, with 8 bases aligning to TRBD2. The CDR3 sequence is 16 residues long. Germline values: CDR1 MNHEY, CDR2 SMNVEV (reference sequence). Unmatched junction bases numbered 12, after V lost 5 bases and J lost 6 bases. The CDR3 region is CASSPRGGSLFNEQFF. In nucleotides, the CDR3 is TGTGCCAGCAGTCCTCGCGGGGGGTCTTTATTCAATGAGCAGTTCTTC.

This clone was counted a single time. This sequence joins TRBV12-3 or TRBV12-4 and TRBJ2-7, with D unresolved. The CDR3 consists of 11 residues. The V end lost 4 bases, the J end lost 3 bases, and 4 bases lay between the germline ends. The DNA of the CDR3 is TGTGCCAGCAGTTCCTACTACGAGCAGTACTTC. This sequence encodes CASSSYYEQYF.

The V and J genes are TRBV27 and TRBJ2-7; possibly TRBD2 for D (5 bases). The germline V and J ends were trimmed by 4 bases and 2 bases, with 6 bases remaining between them. The CDR3 totals 12 residues. From germline, CDR1 is MNHEY and CDR2 SMNVEV (reference sequence). CDR3 region: CASSSGAYEQYF. The CDR3 coding sequence is TGTGCCAGCAGTTCCGGGGCCTACGAGCAGTACTTC.

This chain uses TRBV4-3 with TRBJ2-5, with TRBD1 matching 8 bases. Germline V gene lookup returns CDR1 LGHNA and CDR2 YSLEER. The CDR3 consists of 16 residues. The V and J ends lost 0 bases and 5 bases, in that order; junction bases with no gene match: 8. DNA for the CDR3: TGCGCCAGCAGCCAAGATGGGGCAGGGGGCATGGAGACCCAGTACTTC. This gives the protein CASSQDGAGGMETQYF.

There are a few counts of this clone. This chain joins TRBV12-3 or TRBV12-4 and TRBJ2-5; 7 positions match TRBD1. The CDR3 is made up of 13 amino acids. The J segment lost 6 bases and the V segment lost 1 base, leaving 2 bases of the junction unmatched. The CDR3 coding sequence is TGTGCCAGCAGTTTAGAGGGGGCGCAGACCCAGTACTTC. As protein: CASSLEGAQTQYF.

This clone is a singleton in its sample. The genes are TRBV30 and TRBJ1-3; 7 bases line up with TRBD1. Looked up from germline, CDR1 is GTSNPN and CDR2 is SVGIG (reference sequence). V lost 0 bases and J lost 4; bases outside the gene matches: 0. The CDR3 loop spans 13 amino acids. The CDR3 region has the DNA TGTGCCTGGAGTGTGGGACAGGGAAACACCATATATTTT. Amino acids: CAWSVGQGNTIYF.

The chain carries TRBV13 and TRBJ1-1; D is unresolved. The CDR3 runs to 14 residues. V lost 5 bases, J lost 0 bases, and 10 bases lay in between. The germline CDR1 and CDR2 sequences are PRHDT and FYEKMQ (reference sequence). Here the CDR3 reads CASSKFQVNTEAFF. In nucleotides, the CDR3 is TGTGCCAGCAGCAAATTCCAGGTGAACACTGAAGCTTTCTTT.

This sequence joins TRBV30 and TRBJ2-2; D uncertain. The CDR3 consists of 13 residues. Germline lookup yields CDR1 GTSNPN and CDR2 SVGIG (reference sequence). V gave up 0 bases and J gave up 7 bases, with 9 bases separating them. The CDR3 is CAWSVLLGGELFF. DNA for the CDR3: TGTGCCTGGAGTGTACTGCTAGGCGGGGAGCTGTTTTTT.

The chain uses TRBV11-3 and TRBJ1-1, with no clear D. Germline CDR1 and CDR2: SGHNT and YENEEA. V was clipped by 5 bases and J by 6 bases, with 10 bases between them. This CDR3 has 12 amino acids. CDR3 region: CASSPGVPEAFF. In DNA form, the CDR3 reads TGTGCCAGCAGCCCAGGAGTCCCTGAAGCTTTCTTT. Filled out from reference TRBV11-3 and TRBJ1-1, the complete variable domain reads EAGVVQSPRYKIIEKKQPVAFWCNPISGHNTLYWYLQNLGQGPELLIRYENEEAVDDSQLPKDRFSAERLKGVDSTLKIQPAELGDSAVYLCASSPGVPEAFFGQGTRLTVV.

The chain employs TRBV5-1 and TRBJ1-1; the D is unclear. Germline lookup yields CDR1 SGHRS and CDR2 YFSETQ. V was trimmed by 0 bases and J by 3 bases, leaving 6 bases between them. The CDR3 contains 13 residues. The CDR3 region has the DNA TGCGCCAGCAGCTTGGTGGGGTACACTGAAGCTTTCTTT. Protein product: CASSLVGYTEAFF. Full variable domain (rest looked up from reference TRBV5-1 and TRBJ1-1): KAGVTQTPRYLIKTRGQQVTLSCSPISGHRSVSWYQQTPGQGLQFLFEYFSETQRNKGNFPGRFSGRQFSNSRSEMNVSTLELGDSALYLCASSLVGYTEAFFGQGTRLTVV.

The J gene is TRBJ1-2, the V gene TRBV12-5, with a weak D call TRBD1 (6 bases). V was pared by 3 bases and J by 8 bases, with 25 bases between. The CDR3 length is 17 residues. Germline V lookup: CDR1 LGHNT, CDR2 FRNRAP. In DNA form, the CDR3 reads TGTGCTAGTGGTTTTTTATTCCCTTTACGGGGGGCGCGAGGCTACACCTTC. Translating it yields CASGFLFPLRGARGYTF.

CDR3 sequence reads: CASSLLHHSNQPQHF. CDR3 sequence (DNA): TGTGCCAGCAGTTTGTTGCACCATAGCAATCAGCCCCAGCATTTT. The rearrangement links TRBV28 to TRBJ1-5; D is unclear. V lost 3 bases and J lost 0, with 9 bases in between. Germline assignment: CDR1 MDHEN and CDR2 SYDVKM. CDR3 length: 15 residues.